The 29 T cell receptor beta chains below all came from one sample that was sequenced in a study of T cells in Graves' hyperthyroidism and ophthalmopathy. Using RNA transcripts as the source, TCR beta CDR3 regions were amplified. The HTBI primer set served for first-round RT-PCR of the TCR CDR3. TCRdb re-analysed the multiplex PCR reads in MiXCR, keeping a single row per CDR3 protein. The repertoire holds approximately 320,000 distinct CDR3 sequences, with approximately 17% as singletons. Sequenced material: blood. The receptors here all came from a man between 25 and 39 years old with Graves' hyperthyroidism.

This clonotype was detected ten times or more. The chain has TRBV7-8 and TRBJ2-3, with 8 bases identical to TRBD2. Unmatched junction bases numbered 1, after V lost 4 bases and J lost 4 bases. The CDR3 is made up of 13 amino acids. The germline V gene has CDR1 SGHVS and CDR2 FQNEAQ. The DNA for the CDR3 is TGTGCCAGCAGCTCAGCGGGGGCAGATACGCAGTATTTT. Translating gives CASSSAGADTQYF.

This clonotype was counted at least ten times. The chain uses TRBV7-9 and TRBJ1-2, with no clear D. Trimming pared 5 bases from V and 10 bases from J, leaving 17 bases between. The CDR3 runs to 13 residues. Germline V gene sequence: CDR1 SEHNR, CDR2 FQNEAQ (reference sequence). CDR3 in amino acids: CASSPPAGLTYTF. In nucleotides, the CDR3 is TGTGCCAGCAGCCCACCCGCAGGACTCACCTACACCTTC.

This clonotype has ten or more counts. J is TRBJ1-6 and V is TRBV27; no clear D gene. V was trimmed by 2 bases and J by 7 bases, leaving 9 bases between them. This CDR3 is 14 amino acids long. CDR1 MNHEY and CDR2 SMNVEV come from the germline V gene (reference sequence). CDR3 amino acids: CASSLGVPNSPLHF. The CDR3 DNA is TGTGCCAGCAGTTTAGGGGTACCCAATTCACCCCTCCACTTT.

This clonotype appeared many times. V is TRBV3-1 and J is TRBJ2-3; D gene unclear. The length of the CDR3 is 11 residues. In germline, CDR1 is LGHDT, CDR2 YNNKEL (reference sequence). V was pared by 2 bases and J by 6 bases, with 3 bases between. The CDR3 sequence is CASSQSDTQYF. In nucleotides, the CDR3 is TGTGCCAGCAGCCAATCGGATACGCAGTATTTT.

V usage is TRBV12-3 or TRBV12-4 and J usage is TRBJ2-7; D perhaps matches TRBD2 (6 bases). CDR3 length: 14 amino acids. Trimming took off 6 bases at V and 3 bases at J, with 15 bases between the two ends. CDR3 protein: CASSYSGTHYEQYF. The CDR3 DNA reads as TGTGCCAGCAGCTATAGCGGAACACACTACGAGCAGTACTTC.

The rearrangement links TRBV9 to TRBJ2-5; D remains ambiguous. The germline V and J ends were trimmed by 0 bases and 5 bases, with 11 bases remaining between them. The germline CDR1 and CDR2 sequences are SGDLS and YYNGEE. This CDR3 has 14 residues. CDR3 sequence (DNA): TGTGCCAGCAGCGTAGATGGCGGACCGGAGACCCAGTACTTC. Translation gives CASSVDGGPETQYF.

This clonotype came up a few times. V gene TRBV19 combines with J gene TRBJ1-4; 7 bases line up with TRBD1. The CDR3 covers 14 residues. Germline V lookup: CDR1 LNHDA, CDR2 SQIVND (reference sequence). V shed 4 bases and J 8 bases; nucleotides not matched to a gene: 7. The chain's CDR3 is CASSTGQSAEKLFF. The CDR3 DNA sequence: TGTGCCAGTAGTACGGGACAGTCGGCGGAAAAACTGTTTTTT.

This clonotype was recorded a few times. This chain joins TRBV9 and TRBJ2-3, with no clear D. V was cut by 0 bases and J by 5 bases, with 7 bases left in between. The germline V gene has CDR1 SGDLS and CDR2 YYNGEE. The CDR3 runs 13 residues. The CDR3 bases are TGTGCCAGCAGCGTAGATTCCCTAGATACGCAGTATTTT. Protein: CASSVDSLDTQYF.

This clonotype was picked up many times. CDR3 region: CASSFARVPGYTF. The CDR3 DNA is TGTGCCAGCAGTTTTGCCAGGGTCCCTGGCTACACCTTC. The rearrangement uses TRBV12-3 or TRBV12-4 and TRBJ1-2; weak D call: TRBD1 (5 bases). This CDR3 has 13 amino acids. V was shortened by 3 bases and J by 7 bases, with 12 bases between the two germline ends.

This clonotype was seen more than once but under ten times. The chain combines TRBV3-1 with TRBJ1-5; D gene unclear. Trimming stripped 0 bases from V and 4 bases from J, with 13 bases between. Germline V gives CDR1 LGHDT, CDR2 YNNKEL (reference sequence). This CDR3 is built from 16 residues. This chain's CDR3 is CASSQDPLTPNQPQHF. DNA of the CDR3: TGTGCCAGCAGCCAAGACCCTCTAACACCGAATCAGCCCCAGCATTTT. Complete variable domain (other parts from reference TRBV3-1 and TRBJ1-5): DTAVSQTPKYLVTQMGNDKSIKCEQNLGHDTMYWYKQDSKKFLKIMFSYNNKELIINETVPNRFSPKSPDKAHLNLHINSLELGDSAVYFCASSQDPLTPNQPQHFGDGTRLSIL.

As concerns this clonotype: Germline and junction disagree at one end, which may indicate a read error. The V call is TRBV5-1, the J call TRBJ1-4, with D tentatively TRBD1 (5 bases). Germline assignment: CDR1 SGHRS and CDR2 YFSETQ. CDR3 length: 16 residues. CDR3 in amino acids: CASGLGFGATNEKLFF. The CDR3 region has the DNA TGCGCCAGCGGCTTGGGCTTTGGGGCTACGAATGAAAAACTGTTTTTT.

This clonotype was detected ten times or more. V is TRBV18 and J is TRBJ2-1; TRBD2 aligns across 8 bases. This CDR3 region has 15 residues. Germline CDR1 is KGHSH and CDR2 is LQKENI. Trimming took 0 bases from V and 7 from J; bases not matched to a gene: 5. Here the CDR3 reads CASSPPAGEGNEQFF. Written as DNA, the CDR3 is TGTGCCAGCTCACCACCAGCGGGAGAAGGGAATGAGCAGTTCTTC.

The sample holds a few counts of this clonotype. V gene TRBV7-9 combines with J gene TRBJ2-2; 11 positions agree with TRBD2. V shed 5 bases, J shed 7 bases, and the junction held 6 bases outside the gene matches. Germline V lookup: CDR1 SEHNR, CDR2 FQNEAQ (reference sequence). The CDR3 contains 15 residues. CDR3 residues: CASSKLAGEVGELFF. The DNA for the CDR3 is TGTGCCAGCAGCAAACTAGCGGGAGAGGTCGGGGAGCTGTTTTTT.

The rearrangement joins TRBV5-4 to TRBJ1-2, with 8 bases aligning to TRBD1. Per germline, CDR1 SGHNT and CDR2 YYREEE (reference sequence). This CDR3 spans 14 amino acids. V lost 2 bases, J lost 7 bases, and 7 bases stayed unmatched. The CDR3 DNA is TGTGCCAGCAGCTTCCCCGGACAGGGCCCTGGCTACACCTTC. This sequence encodes CASSFPGQGPGYTF.

This clonotype was counted a few times. This rearrangement joins TRBV6-2 or TRBV6-3 to TRBJ2-7; D is undetermined. Germline V CDR1 and CDR2: MNHEY, SVGEGT. This CDR3 comprises 14 residues. V gave up 5 bases and J gave up 4 bases, with 15 bases separating them. The CDR3 nucleotides are TGTGCCAGCAGTCGGCTAGTTGAAGGGTACGAGCAGTACTTC. This gives the protein CASSRLVEGYEQYF.

This clonotype was observed many times. V and J are TRBV2 and TRBJ2-1; 8 bases match TRBD1. Looked up from germline, CDR1 is SNHLY and CDR2 is FYNNEI. V lost 4 bases to trimming and J lost 7 bases; unmatched junction nucleotides: 6. CDR3 length equals 14 residues. The CDR3 loop is CASSGDRNRNEQFF. The DNA of the CDR3 is TGTGCCAGCAGTGGGGACAGGAATAGGAATGAGCAGTTCTTC.

The sample holds many counts of this clonotype. The chain couples TRBV24-1 to TRBJ2-2; possibly TRBD1 for D (5 bases). This CDR3 region has 15 residues. V was clipped by 12 bases and J by 5 bases, with 21 bases between them. The germline V gene encodes CDR1 KGHDR and CDR2 SFDVKD. The CDR3 nucleotides read TGTGCCGAACACAGGCTCGCCCCTCGGACCGGGGAGCTGTTTTTT. It translates to CAEHRLAPRTGELFF.

This clonotype was recorded at least ten times. This sequence joins TRBV10-3 and TRBJ2-3, with D possibly TRBD2 on 5 matching bases. Germline assignment: CDR1 ENHRY and CDR2 SYGVKD. Trimming removed 2 bases at V and 1 base at J, with 10 bases between. This CDR3 comprises 15 residues. CDR3 amino acids: CAISEILEGTDTQYF. CDR3 DNA sequence: TGTGCCATCAGTGAGATACTAGAGGGCACAGATACGCAGTATTTT.

This clonotype was detected only a few times. The missing conserved phenylalanine or tryptophan at the end of this CDR3 makes a read error likely. The chain carries TRBV5-1 and TRBJ2-5; D is perhaps TRBD1 (6 bases). From germline, CDR1 is SGHRS and CDR2 YFSETQ. V was cut by 0 bases and J by 1 base, with 10 bases left in between. This CDR3 is built from 15 residues. CDR3 in DNA: TGCGCCAGCAGCTTGGGGGGGCAGGTCCAAGAGACCCAGTACCTC. It yields the protein CASSLGGQVQETQYL.

A remark on this clonotype: This may arise from a read error, as a much more abundant clone is one base away. The V gene is TRBV30, the J gene TRBJ2-2; no clear D. This CDR3 is built from 12 residues. V lost 4 bases and J 1 base, leaving 4 bases between the germline ends. Germline loops: CDR1 GTSNPN, CDR2 SVGIG (reference sequence). The CDR3 here is CAWTGNTGELFF. The CDR3 coding sequence is TGTGCCTGGACAGGGAACACCGGGGAGCTGTTTTTT.

The gene calls are TRBV5-6 and TRBJ2-2; D remains unclear. From germline, CDR1 is SGHDT and CDR2 YYEEEE. Trimming pared 1 base from V and 5 bases from J, leaving 12 bases between. The CDR3 consists of 15 residues. The CDR3 DNA reads as TGTGCCAGCAGCTTGTACGGAGTGGGAACCGGGGAGCTGTTTTTT. Encoded protein: CASSLYGVGTGELFF.

This clonotype was recorded many times. The V gene is TRBV10-3, the J gene TRBJ1-6; 9 positions agree with TRBD1. This CDR3 comprises 13 residues. V gave up 10 bases and J gave up 9 bases; unmatched junction bases: 7. CDR1 is ENHRY, CDR2 SYGVKD, per germline. CDR3 in amino acids: CATRQGESSPLHF. The CDR3 DNA reads TGTGCCACGCGACAGGGGGAGAGTTCACCCCTCCACTTT.

Ten or more counts support this clonotype. V is TRBV2 and J is TRBJ2-7; 8 bases are a match to TRBD2. The CDR3 spans 14 residues. The germline CDR1 and CDR2 sequences are SNHLY and FYNNEI. Trimming took 6 bases from V and 6 from J; bases not matched to a gene: 10. The CDR3 loop is CASSRTGGVFEQYF. CDR3 coding DNA: TGTGCCAGCAGCCGAACGGGGGGGGTCTTCGAGCAGTACTTC.

This clonotype was detected many times. The V call is TRBV20-1, the J call TRBJ1-1; D gene unclear. This CDR3 contains 13 residues. With 3 bases removed from V and 1 base from J, the gap between germline ends came to 9 bases. Germline V gives CDR1 DFQATT, CDR2 SNEGSKA (reference sequence). This CDR3 is CSARRQPNTEAFF. The CDR3 DNA follows: TGCAGTGCTAGGAGGCAGCCGAACACTGAAGCTTTCTTT.

J is TRBJ2-7 and V is TRBV30; D ambiguous. Trimming removed 2 bases from V and 6 bases from J, with 8 bases in between. In germline, CDR1 is GTSNPN, CDR2 SVGIG (reference sequence). The CDR3 runs 11 residues. CDR3 amino acids: CAWSLRGEQYF. CDR3 in DNA: TGTGCCTGGAGTCTCCGTGGCGAGCAGTACTTC.

The chain recombines TRBV29-1 with TRBJ1-2; D unclear. V lost 5 bases and J lost 6, with 19 bases in between. Germline V gene lookup returns CDR1 SQVTM and CDR2 ANQGSEA. CDR3 size: 14 residues. CDR3 sequence (DNA): TGCAGCGTTAGGGCCCGGCAGTCCATGGATGGCTACACCTTC. As protein: CSVRARQSMDGYTF.

This rearrangement joins TRBV20-1 to TRBJ1-4; 7 nucleotides match TRBD1. V lost 5 bases to trimming and J lost 7 bases; unmatched junction nucleotides: 10. CDR1 DFQATT and CDR2 SNEGSKA come from the germline V gene (reference sequence). This CDR3 is 14 amino acids long. This CDR3 reads CSAVDRRESEKLFF. The DNA of the CDR3 is TGCAGTGCTGTGGACAGGCGAGAGAGTGAAAAACTGTTTTTT.

This clonotype was counted many times. Here the CDR3 DNA reads TGTGCCAGCAGCGGCGAGGGGACGTACTACGAGCAGTACTTC. It is translated as CASSGEGTYYEQYF. The chain links TRBV11-2 to TRBJ2-7; D could derive from TRBD1 or TRBD2 (5 bases each). The germline V gene encodes CDR1 SGHAT and CDR2 FQNNGV. This CDR3 comprises 14 residues. The V end lost 5 bases, the J end lost 3 bases, and 14 bases lay between the germline ends. Supplemented by reference TRBV11-2 and TRBJ2-7, the full variable domain reads EAGVAQSPRYKIIEKRQSVAFWCNPISGHATLYWYQQILGQGPKLLIQFQNNGVVDDSQLPKDRFSAERLKGVDSTLKIQPAKLEDSAVYLCASSGEGTYYEQYFGPGTRLTVT.

This clonotype was observed at least ten times. The chain is built from TRBV11-2 and TRBJ2-6; 9 bases map to TRBD1. This CDR3 is 18 amino acids long. Germline V gene sequence: CDR1 SGHAT, CDR2 FQNNGV. Trimming at V came to 4 bases and at J to 4 bases, leaving 11 bases not matched to a gene. CDR3 in amino acids: CASSSPLRTGVGANVLTF. In DNA, the CDR3 is TGTGCCAGCAGCTCCCCCTTGCGGACAGGGGTCGGGGCCAACGTCCTGACTTTC.